The 5 T cell receptor beta chains presented below share a single source sample, sequenced in a study of CD8 T cells in Susac syndrome. With random hexamers, reverse transcription was performed on about 0.5 to 1 ug of RNA. A single record per CDR3 protein comes from TCRdb applying MiXCR to the immunoSEQ multiplex PCR reads. This table holds roughly 150,000 distinct CDR3 sequences, less than 95% found once. Sequenced material: CD4+ T cells from PBMCs. The source of these receptors is a human donor with multiple sclerosis.

The J gene is TRBJ2-2, the V gene TRBV20-1; possibly TRBD1 or TRBD2 for D (5 bases each). Trimming cost V 6 bases and J 5 bases, with 19 bases left between them. The CDR3 contains 15 residues. The germline gives CDR1 DFQATT, CDR2 SNEGSKA (reference sequence). The CDR3 spells CSAARRLGRTGELFF. DNA for the CDR3: TGCAGTGCGGCCCGAAGGCTGGGACGGACCGGGGAGCTGTTTTTT.

The chain carries TRBV3-1 and TRBJ2-7, with D maybe TRBD2 (5 bases). CDR1 LGHDT and CDR2 YNNKEL come from the germline V gene (reference sequence). Trimming removed 1 base from V and 3 bases from J, with 10 bases in between. This CDR3 has 14 amino acids. Here the CDR3 reads CASSQAGTSYEQYF. CDR3 DNA: TGTGCCAGCAGCCAAGCAGGTACTAGCTACGAGCAGTACTTC.

V usage is TRBV5-6 and J usage is TRBJ1-4, with D unresolved. Trimming left V 3 bases short and J 7 bases short, with 13 bases between. Germline CDR1 is SGHDT and CDR2 is YYEEEE. The CDR3 loop spans 14 amino acids. CDR3 coding DNA: TGTGCCAGCAGCTCCTGGAGGGTGGGTGAAAAACTGTTTTTT. It is translated as CASSSWRVGEKLFF.

V is TRBV5-4 and J is TRBJ1-5; maybe TRBD1 (6 bases). Germline assignment: CDR1 SGHNT and CDR2 YYREEE (reference sequence). The CDR3 has 12 amino acids. Trimming removed 5 bases from V and 6 bases from J, with 9 bases in between. CDR3 residues: CASSKQGQPQHF. As DNA, the CDR3 is TGTGCCAGCAGTAAACAGGGTCAGCCCCAGCATTTT.

The chain is built from TRBV4-1 and TRBJ1-2; D perhaps matches TRBD1 (6 bases). Germline V gene data show CDR1 as MGHRA and CDR2 as YSYEKL. The CDR3 covers 14 residues. The germline V and J ends were trimmed by 0 bases and 5 bases, with 10 bases remaining between them. CDR3 in DNA: TGCGCCAGCAGCCAAGATCTAACAGGGTATGGCTACACCTTC. This codes for CASSQDLTGYGYTF.